This T cell receptor (beta chain) was documented in a study of spatial heterogeneity in lung cancer (dated by TCRdb to about 2019). About the full investigation: Donors were around 71 patients with early-stage, untreated non-small cell lung cancer from the lung TRACERx cohort. In the raw uncorrected reads, each unique combination of TCR and UMI appeared more than ten times on average. At surgery, both alpha and beta chains were TCR-sequenced in 200 to 250 tumor regions, 64 matched nontumor lung samples and some 58 PBMC samples. In non-small cell lung cancer, the study quantitatively compared TCR alpha and beta repertoires across several tumor regions, matched nontumor lung, and blood. Beta-chain transcripts were consistently detected in greater numbers than alpha-chain transcripts, which likely reflected higher beta-chain transcript abundance. Follow-up PBMC samples were sequenced whenever available, with a median time to follow-up of about 24 months after resection. Nonsynonymous mutation counts, determined by whole-exome sequencing of tumor tissue, were related to features of the TCR repertoire.

CDR3 length: 15 amino acids, cysteine to phenylalanine. The DNA shown is the 45-base CDR3, in frame from base 1. V lost 3 bases and J lost 7 bases; the stretch between them is 15 bases long. Looking up the germline V gene yields CDR1 MGHRA and CDR2 YSYEKL. Results the study describes overall, beyond this receptor: Ubiquitous expanded tumor TCRs were detected in blood more often at tumor resection than at routine follow-up. Comparisons of baseline and follow-up blood repertoires included only 15 or so patients. Confirming at a functional level the hypothesis that regional TCRs recognize regional mutations was considered to require additional single-cell paired TCR alpha and beta sequencing.

Library construction relied on 5' RACE. Sequencing used a NextSeq 500. To allow correction of PCR and sequencing errors, the TCR library protocol tagged every TCR cDNA molecule with a unique molecular identifier. In the paper's pipeline: TCR identification, UMI-based error correction and CDR3 extraction were all carried out with Decombinator tools. TCRs above a frequency of 2 per 1,000, corresponding to the top 1% of the tumor frequency distribution, were defined as expanded. Renyi diversity was calculated using the R vegan package after each repertoire was subsampled 100 times to 5,000 TCRs. CDR3 similarity networks were built from amino acid triplet string-kernel similarity, connecting CDR3s with pairwise similarity above 0.82. TCRdb ran its own pipeline on the public reads, namely fastp trimming at Q25 and MiXCR clone calling, and kept in-frame beta chains. Records with the same CDR3 protein are collapsed into one entry carrying the most frequent genes and DNA. TCRdb's processing, not the study's, gives the V and J calls here. This sample comprises about 87,000 distinct CDR3 sequences, approximately 19% of them detected only once. Of the sample, about a fifth falls within the top ten clones.

Comments on this clonotype: What this receptor recognizes is not known. No qualities accompany the bases; no much larger clone lies one base away.

Sample time point, as interpreted from the label and publication: blood at routine non-recurrence follow-up after resection. Without any cell sorting, TCR sequencing was performed on whole RNA extracted either from tumor and nontumor lung tissue or from cryopreserved PBMC samples. Patients were selected for TCR sequencing only if sufficient RNA was available from at least two tumor regions. The sequence was collected from a male donor with early-stage non-small cell lung cancer. The rearrangement joined TRBV4-1 to TRBJ2-2, with the D assignment possibly TRBD1 or TRBD2, given 5 matching bases for each. This specimen was PBMCs, taken at follow-up. The CDR3 protein is CASSQSGPKSGELFF. The DNA sequence reads TGCGCCAGCAGCCAGTCGGGACCTAAAAGCGGGGAGCTGTTTTTT.